The 28 T cell receptor beta chains listed next were all sequenced from one sample in a study of blood T cell repertoires in COVID-19. Only in-frame clones appear in the TCRdb table, and some are missing; sequencing was by immunoSEQ multiplex PCR. The sample lists 250,000 to 300,000 clones; approximately 91% were seen once. Sample: PBMCs or T cells enriched from blood (not recorded which). All receptors derive from a woman in her 40s with acute COVID-19.

As DNA, the CDR3 is TGTGCCAGCAGCTTAGACGGGAGCGGGATCGAGCAGTACTTC. This gives the protein CASSLDGSGIEQYF. The rearrangement uses TRBV7-2 and TRBJ2-7; 7 nucleotides agree with TRBD2. This CDR3 region has 14 residues. V was pared by 1 base and J by 6 bases, with 6 bases of the junction left unmatched. The germline V gene has CDR1 SGHTA and CDR2 FQGNSA.

This chain uses TRBV15 with TRBJ1-5; the D is unclear. Germline V lookup: CDR1 LNHNV, CDR2 YYDKDF (reference sequence). The CDR3 is 15 residues long. Trimming removed 5 bases from V and 6 bases from J, with 17 bases in between. Here the CDR3 reads CATSSGPKAGQPQHF. The CDR3 DNA is TGTGCCACCAGCTCAGGTCCAAAGGCAGGTCAGCCCCAGCATTTT.

In this sample, this clone turned up once. The rearrangement links TRBV27 to TRBJ2-7; 8 bases match TRBD2. This CDR3 comprises 14 residues. Germline CDR1 is MNHEY and CDR2 is SMNVEV (reference sequence). Trimming removed 3 bases from V and 4 bases from J; junction bases left unmatched: 5. The CDR3 loop reads CASSFREGRYEQYF. The CDR3 bases are TGTGCCAGCAGTTTCCGGGAGGGCCGGTACGAGCAGTACTTC.

The V gene is TRBV9, the J gene TRBJ2-3, with a possible D match to TRBD2 (5 bases). The V end was cut by 8 bases, the J end by 0 bases, with 13 bases between. The CDR3 spans 14 residues. Germline loops: CDR1 SGDLS, CDR2 YYNGEE. The CDR3 region has the DNA TGTGCCAGTAAAGGCGGGTTAAGCACAGATACGCAGTATTTT. It is translated as CASKGGLSTDTQYF.

The V call is TRBV14, the J call TRBJ2-2; 8 bases fit TRBD2. The CDR3 sequence is 15 residues long. Germline V lookup: CDR1 SGHDN, CDR2 FVKESK. V was clipped by 1 base and J by 6 bases; unmatched bases: 4. The CDR3 sequence: CASSQAGGMPGELFF. The DNA of the CDR3 is TGTGCCAGCAGCCAAGCGGGGGGGATGCCCGGGGAGCTGTTTTTT.

The chain employs TRBV2 and TRBJ2-1; tentative D call: TRBD1 (6 bases). Trimming removed 7 bases from V and 6 bases from J, with 22 bases in between. The CDR3 spans 16 residues. The germline V gene has CDR1 SNHLY and CDR2 FYNNEI. CDR3 coding DNA: TGTGCCAGCATCCAGGGGCCGGGCAGAGGGGGCAATGAGCAGTTCTTC. The encoded protein is CASIQGPGRGGNEQFF.

V gene TRBV18 combines with J gene TRBJ2-7; possibly TRBD1 for D (6 bases). CDR3 length: 15 amino acids. Germline V lookup: CDR1 KGHSH, CDR2 LQKENI. The germline V and J ends were trimmed by 2 bases and 4 bases, with 15 bases remaining between them. The CDR3 region is CASSPAGQRSYEQYF. The CDR3 DNA follows: TGTGCCAGCTCACCAGCTGGACAGAGATCGTACGAGCAGTACTTC.

The chain recombines TRBV7-9 with TRBJ2-3; TRBD2 agrees at 8 bases. This CDR3 is built from 16 residues. Losses at the gene ends were 3 bases for V and 8 bases for J; bases not matched to a gene: 13. Looked up from germline, CDR1 is SEHNR and CDR2 is FQNEAQ (reference sequence). CDR3 amino acids: CASSFVRGGTISTQYF. The DNA of the CDR3 is TGTGCCAGCAGCTTCGTACGGGGGGGCACTATAAGTACGCAGTATTTT.

This clone is a singleton in its sample. V and J are TRBV27 and TRBJ2-7; D is perhaps TRBD2 (5 bases). V dropped 8 bases and J dropped 7 bases, with 21 bases sitting between them. This CDR3 contains 14 residues. Germline assignment: CDR1 MNHEY and CDR2 SMNVEV (reference sequence). CDR3 in amino acids: CASSKAGASREQYF. For the CDR3, the DNA is TGTGCCAGCTCAAAGGCGGGCGCCTCGCGGGAGCAGTACTTC.

This chain connects TRBV11-2 to TRBJ1-6; 8 nucleotides match TRBD1. CDR1 SGHAT and CDR2 FQNNGV come from the germline V gene. V gave up 5 bases and J gave up 6 bases; unmatched junction bases: 6. This CDR3 is 15 amino acids long. DNA of the CDR3: TGTGCCAGCAGCCGGACAGGGCTCATTAATTCACCCCTCCACTTT. This encodes CASSRTGLINSPLHF.

The chain links TRBV19 to TRBJ1-2, with a tentative D call TRBD1 (5 bases). Germline V gives CDR1 LNHDA, CDR2 SQIVND (reference sequence). The CDR3 runs to 14 residues. Trimming took 5 bases from V and 8 from J, leaving 18 bases between them. The CDR3: CASSPRTQKEGYTF. The DNA for the CDR3 is TGTGCCAGTAGTCCGAGGACACAAAAGGAAGGCTACACCTTC.

The genes are TRBV24-1 and TRBJ2-1; 9 nucleotides align to TRBD1. V lost 10 bases, J lost 5 bases, and 2 bases stayed unmatched. The CDR3 has 12 amino acids. Germline V CDR1 and CDR2: KGHDR, SFDVKD. CDR3 sequence: CATRQGDNEQFF. The CDR3 bases are TGTGCCACTCGACAGGGGGACAATGAGCAGTTCTTC.

V gene TRBV11-3 combines with J gene TRBJ2-1, with a possible D match to TRBD2 (6 bases). Germline V gives CDR1 SGHNT, CDR2 YENEEA. V was clipped by 5 bases and J by 7 bases, with 24 bases between them. This CDR3 spans 17 amino acids. The CDR3 protein is CASSQHSRGGPENEQFF. CDR3 bases: TGTGCCAGCAGCCAACATAGTCGAGGAGGGCCAGAGAATGAGCAGTTCTTC.

The J gene is TRBJ1-1, the V gene TRBV7-9; 7 bases map to TRBD1. The CDR3 extends over 14 amino acids. Germline trimming cut 5 bases from V and 1 base from J; bases unmatched to any gene: 4. Per the germline V gene, CDR1 is SEHNR and CDR2 is FQNEAQ (reference sequence). The CDR3 DNA reads TGTGCCAGCAGCCTAGGACAGGAGAACACTGAAGCTTTCTTT. It yields the protein CASSLGQENTEAFF.

This chain joins TRBV2 and TRBJ1-1, with 10 nucleotides matching TRBD1. J gave up 6 bases and V 2 bases, and 6 bases lay outside the gene matches. The CDR3 spans 15 residues. Germline CDR1 SNHLY, CDR2 FYNNEI. The CDR3 reads CASSERQGAEAEAFF. For the CDR3, the DNA is TGTGCCAGCAGTGAAAGACAGGGGGCAGAGGCTGAAGCTTTCTTT.

This clone appeared once. The rearrangement joins TRBV5-8 to TRBJ1-1; the D gene is possibly TRBD1 (5 bases). The V end was cut by 0 bases, the J end by 3 bases, with 12 bases between. There are 15 residues in the CDR3. Germline V gives CDR1 SGHTS, CDR2 YDEGEE. The CDR3 sequence is CASSLAFDRHTEAFF. The CDR3 DNA sequence: TGTGCCAGCAGCTTGGCCTTCGACAGACACACTGAAGCTTTCTTT.

The chain uses TRBV18 and TRBJ2-3; D remains ambiguous. This CDR3 is 13 amino acids long. Between the trimmed V and J ends, which lost 3 bases and 6 bases, there was a span of 10 bases. Germline CDR1 and CDR2: KGHSH and LQKENI. As DNA, the CDR3 is TGTGCCAGCTCACCGTCGGTCGGGGATACGCAGTATTTT. Translation gives CASSPSVGDTQYF.

This clone showed up just once. V is TRBV28 and J is TRBJ1-3; D remains ambiguous. The CDR3 spans 17 residues. Germline values: CDR1 MDHEN, CDR2 SYDVKM. V shed 4 bases and J shed 3 bases, with 19 bases lying between them. The CDR3 sequence: CASSSYRGPGVGNTIYF. The CDR3 nucleotides read TGTGCCAGCAGTTCCTACCGCGGGCCGGGCGTTGGAAACACCATATATTTT.

This chain joins TRBV7-2 and TRBJ1-1, with TRBD1 as a possible D gene (5 bases). Germline V gene data show CDR1 as SGHTA and CDR2 as FQGNSA. This CDR3 region has 15 residues. V gave up 1 base and J gave up 0 bases, with 9 bases separating them. CDR3 DNA sequence: TGTGCCAGCAGCTTAGTTGAAGGGGTGAACACTGAAGCTTTCTTT. Translating it yields CASSLVEGVNTEAFF.

V is TRBV7-3 and J is TRBJ2-1; possible D gene TRBD2, 5 bases. The V gene lost 5 bases and the J gene lost 1 base, with 15 bases spanning the gap. The CDR3 spans 16 residues. Germline assignment: CDR1 SGHTA and CDR2 FQGTGA. The chain's CDR3 is CASSTLGDSSYNEQFF. As DNA, the CDR3 is TGTGCCAGCAGCACACTGGGAGACTCTTCCTACAATGAGCAGTTCTTC.

The gene calls are TRBV10-3 and TRBJ1-2, with TRBD1 as a possible D gene (5 bases). The CDR3 is 13 amino acids. CDR1 and CDR2 (germline): ENHRY, SYGVKD. Trimming took 4 bases from V and 6 from J, leaving 12 bases between them. Here the CDR3 reads CAISGMKGDGYTF. The CDR3 DNA follows: TGTGCCATCAGTGGTATGAAAGGGGATGGCTACACCTTC.

The chain is built from TRBV4-1 and TRBJ1-3, with 12 bases matching TRBD1. The CDR3 sequence is 15 residues long. J lost 4 bases, V lost 10 bases, and 8 bases had no gene match. Germline CDR1 is MGHRA and CDR2 is YSYEKL. The DNA for the CDR3 is TGCGCCACCCAGGGACAGGGGGCGCGAGGAAACACCATATATTTT. It translates to CATQGQGARGNTIYF.

The chain uses TRBV30 and TRBJ1-4, with 11 bases that match TRBD1. Per germline, CDR1 GTSNPN and CDR2 SVGIG (reference sequence). J lost 11 bases, V lost 0 bases, and 5 bases had no gene match. The CDR3 loop spans 14 amino acids. The chain's CDR3 is CAWSVGGQGDKLFF. The CDR3 nucleotides are TGTGCCTGGAGTGTCGGGGGACAGGGGGATAAACTGTTTTTT.

The chain combines TRBV5-1 with TRBJ1-2; weak D call: TRBD1 (5 bases). The ends were cut back, 5 bases at V and 3 bases at J, with 11 bases in the middle. Germline V gene sequence: CDR1 SGHRS, CDR2 YFSETQ. The CDR3 consists of 13 residues. The CDR3 is CASSGARDYGYTF. DNA for the CDR3: TGCGCCAGCAGTGGGGCGCGAGACTATGGCTACACCTTC.

The CDR3 loop is CASRMTGTGELFF. The CDR3 DNA is TGTGCCAGCAGAATGACAGGGACCGGGGAGCTGTTTTTT. J is TRBJ2-2 and V is TRBV6-5; 7 bases agree with TRBD1. CDR1 and CDR2 (germline): MNHEY, SVGAGI. J was trimmed by 5 bases and V by 6 bases; bases with no gene match: 3. The CDR3 length is 13 residues.

The V gene is TRBV2, the J gene TRBJ2-1; 14 bases fit TRBD2. Germline CDR1 SNHLY, CDR2 FYNNEI. The CDR3 covers 16 residues. With 5 bases clipped from V and 10 bases from J, the junction kept 10 bases outside the gene matches. The CDR3 DNA sequence: TGTGCCAGCAGTCCGGCCGGGACTAGCGGGGGTCAAGAGCAGTTCTTC. This translates into CASSPAGTSGGQEQFF.

This chain connects TRBV2 to TRBJ1-1, with 11 bases lining up with TRBD1. This CDR3 contains 15 residues. Germline V gene data show CDR1 as SNHLY and CDR2 as FYNNEI. Germline trimming cut 6 bases from V and 4 bases from J; bases unmatched to any gene: 7. The CDR3 sequence: CASSRPGTGGTEAFF. CDR3 coding DNA: TGTGCCAGCAGCCGACCGGGGACAGGGGGCACTGAAGCTTTCTTT.

This chain uses TRBV14 with TRBJ1-2; no clear D gene. This CDR3 has 13 amino acids. V lost 4 bases to trimming and J lost 3 bases, with 9 bases between them. CDR1 and CDR2 from the germline V gene are SGHDN and FVKESK. In DNA, the CDR3 is TGTGCCAGCAGCCTGAGCACTGACTATGGCTACACCTTC. It yields the protein CASSLSTDYGYTF.